The sequence of this T cell receptor beta chain was determined in a study of T cell repertoires in cytomegalovirus infection. Study details: It was the public TCR beta signatures that indicated both CMV infection and matching HLA type. Study-level points and caveats: Clonotype analysis showed dominance of the ex vivo response by HLA-C-restricted CMV-specific TCR beta clonotypes.

Per the germline V gene, CDR1 is ENHRY and CDR2 is SYGVKD. The V gene end was trimmed by 7 bases and the J gene end by 0 bases; junction bases not matched to a gene: 2. The CDR3 spans 14 residues. A remark on this clonotype: Its specificity is not known.

TCRdb redid the calling of the reads with MiXCR, one entry per CDR3 protein. The sample contains 450,000 to 650,000 distinct CDR3 sequences, about 26% of which appear only once. The V gene is TRBV10-3, the J gene TRBJ2-3; 9 nucleotides line up with TRBD2. Sequenced material: PBMCs. The sequence derives from a human donor in good health (CMV status not recorded). Some clones in this sample may be carry-over from other donors' samples. The CDR3 sequence: CAITSGISTDTQYF. CDR3 DNA sequence: TGTGCCATCACTAGCGGGATAAGCACAGATACGCAGTATTTT.